This T cell receptor beta chain emerged from a study of T-cell reconstitution after alpha-beta-depleted transplantation in children. The V and J ends lost 4 bases and 4 bases respectively, with 14 bases between them. The CDR3 length is 15 residues. CDR1 is SGHRS, CDR2 YFSETQ, per germline. This clonotype was observed a handful of times. As it was prepared, the TCRbeta library received unique molecular identifiers. A single record per CDR3 protein comes from TCRdb applying MiXCR to the PCR reads. The sample lists about 340,000 distinct CDR3 sequences, around a tenth occurring once. This sequence joins TRBV5-1 and TRBJ2-2; D may be TRBD1 (7 bases). The TCR comes from a human donor who donated a stem cell graft to a child with acute lymphoblastic leukemia. Here the sequenced sample was PBMCs from the stem cell graft donor, taken from the stem cell graft. The CDR3 here is CASSATQGGTGELFF. The DNA of the CDR3 is TGCGCCAGCAGCGCAACGCAGGGGGGCACCGGGGAGCTGTTTTTT.